This note documents a single TCR beta chain sequence. Antigen unknown. The data belong to a study of cytomegalovirus exposure and HLA in healthy donors. Study-level results: A further, later analysis showed that HLA-associated TCR beta chains (compared with equally common others) were more clonally expanded.

The PCR contained 60 Vbeta and 13 Jbeta primers. Clones were read by immunoSEQ multiplex PCR, and TCRdb kept only the in-frame ones, dropping some. The sample consists of about 140,000 clones, nearly 80% of them appearing once. Germline V gene lookup returns CDR1 SGHTA and CDR2 FQGNSA. The CDR3 consists of 13 residues. V lost 1 base and J lost 5, with 8 bases in between. The genes are TRBV7-2 and TRBJ1-1; weak D call: TRBD1 (6 bases). The clonotype comes from a male donor in good health and CMV-seronegative. Sequenced sample: PBMCs. The CDR3 nucleotides are TGTGCCAGCAGCTTAGAGGGGGGGACTGAAGCTTTCTTT. This sequence encodes CASSLEGGTEAFF. Supplemented by reference TRBV7-2 and TRBJ1-1, the full variable domain reads GAGVSQSPSNKVTEKGKDVELRCDPISGHTALYWYRQSLGQGLEFLIYFQGNSAPDKSGLPSDRFSAERTGGSVSTLTIQRTQQEDSAVYLCASSLEGGTEAFFGQGTRLTVV.